The clone carrying this T cell receptor (beta chain) was detected only a few times. Prior to thyroid surgery, none of the patients had received any treatment. The sample originates from a study of metastatic and nonmetastatic thyroid tumors. TCRdb called clones again from the PCR reads with MiXCR. The sample yields 20,000 to 25,000 clones, 20% to 30% seen once. With 1 base clipped from V and 0 bases from J, the junction kept 3 bases outside the gene matches. From germline, CDR1 is LNHNV and CDR2 YYDKDF (reference sequence). The CDR3 length is 16 residues. V is TRBV15 and J is TRBJ1-5, with 7 nucleotides matching TRBD1. Material: tumor tissue. This clonotype was sampled from a female donor with papillary thyroid cancer or a benign thyroid nodule (not recorded which). Some clones in this sample may be carry-over from other donors' samples. This CDR3 reads CATSRGDSYSNQPQHF. The CDR3 nucleotides read TGTGCCACCAGCAGAGGGGACAGCTATAGCAATCAGCCCCAGCATTTT.